Sequencing of this TCR beta chain was carried out in a study of blood T cell repertoires in COVID-19. Study context: COVID-19 samples collected from the United States, Italy and Spain covered acute and convalescent phases. PBMCs, B-cell-depleted T cells, or T cells provided the cDNA or gDNA that made up the material.

In the authors' methods: Amplification of reference gene primers provided the estimated nucleated cell counts. Method: immunoSEQ multiplex PCR; TCRdb's copy keeps in-frame clones and lacks some. V, J and clone size are taken as reported in that table, and D and trimming were inferred from the DNA itself. The sample lists 120,000 or so clones; 65% to 90% were seen once. V shed 0 bases and J shed 7 bases, with 9 bases lying between them. Per germline, CDR1 MDHEN and CDR2 SYDVKM. The CDR3 length is 13 residues. The chain links TRBV28 to TRBJ1-2, with D hard to call. The sequenced sample consisted of peripheral blood. The receptor was derived from an elderly man with active or convalescent COVID-19. This CDR3 is CASSLWPGFGYTF. As DNA, the CDR3 is TGTGCCAGCAGTTTATGGCCCGGGTTTGGCTACACCTTC.